This TCR beta chain came from a study of beta chain features in type 1 diabetes. Study-level points and caveats: No resolution was reached here on whether HLA type influences TCRB rearrangement. Shortening that was moderate but significant affected the TCRB CDR3s of Type 1 diabetes patients in all four CD4+ subsets.

The CDR3 sequence is 14 residues long. In germline, CDR1 is SNHLY, CDR2 FYNNEI. The V gene end was trimmed by 6 bases and the J gene end by 4 bases; junction bases not matched to a gene: 6. This clone was observed a few times. Its specificity is not known. cDNA synthesis used the whole RNA isolate, giving expressed TCRB sequences. This table comes from immunoSEQ multiplex PCR, and its TCRdb copy is limited to in-frame clones, with some not included. Here the sample spans roughly 330,000 clones, roughly 14% being singletons. Sample: naive CD4+ T cells from blood. The sequence was obtained from a woman in her late teens or twenties with type 1 diabetes. This rearrangement joins TRBV2 to TRBJ2-4; TRBD2 aligns across 7 bases. For the CDR3, the DNA is TGTGCCAGCAGCTTAGGACTAGTAAAAAACATTCAGTACTTC. It translates to CASSLGLVKNIQYF.